This T cell receptor beta chain was sequenced for a study of neurological immune-mediated disorders. Points from the study as a whole: Levels of TCR clonal expansion peaked in HTLV-1-associated myelopathy and reached their lowest in multiple sclerosis, under those of healthy controls.

V gave up 4 bases and J gave up 7 bases; unmatched junction bases: 12. CDR1 and CDR2 (germline): SGHRS, YFSETQ. The CDR3 length is 15 residues. The authors produced cDNA by 5'RACE using 10-nucleotide random UMIs. Every sequencing run returned over 190 million TCR-beta sequences, which were derived from 15-18 subjects. TCRdb re-analysed the 5' RACE reads in MiXCR, keeping a single row per CDR3 protein. The sample has 30,000 to 40,000 distinct CDR3 sequences; around 7.8% are singletons. As concerns this clonotype: Its antigen is undetermined.

Volunteers attending a blood bank in Maryland, USA, served as healthy controls. The sequenced material came from PBMCs. The sequence was collected from a woman aged 40 to 50 in good health. This sequence joins TRBV5-1 and TRBJ1-1; 8 nucleotides match TRBD1. This chain's CDR3 is CASSRATGVRGEAFF. For the CDR3, the DNA is TGCGCCAGCAGCCGAGCGACAGGGGTAAGGGGTGAAGCTTTCTTT.